The clone carrying this TCR beta chain was counted at least ten times. Its antigen is still unknown. The source of the sample is a study of T cells in Graves' hyperthyroidism and ophthalmopathy. Study results and caveats: Patients with ophthalmopathy were separated from those with stable hyperthyroidism by a 13 V-J model. Blood samples included most of the expanded thyroid clonotypes exceeding 0.001.

This CDR3 region has 14 residues. CDR1 and CDR2 (germline): GTSNPN, SVGIG (reference sequence). V was pared by 3 bases and J by 3 bases, with 6 bases of the junction left unmatched. Researchers took RNA transcripts and amplified the TCR beta CDR3 regions from them. Carried out on the TCR CDR3, a first-round RT-PCR used the HTBI primer set. Each CDR3 protein is one row after TCRdb ran MiXCR on the multiplex PCR reads. The sample carries hundreds of thousands of distinct CDR3 sequences, roughly 15% recorded once. The receptor was derived from a woman aged 50 to 65 with Graves' ophthalmopathy. The sample consisted of blood. The chain employs TRBV30 and TRBJ1-1; TRBD1 matches 8 bases. CDR3 DNA: TGTGCCTGGAGAAGGACAGGGCGGTACACTGAAGCTTTCTTT. Amino acids: CAWRRTGRYTEAFF.